A selection of T cell receptor beta chains follows, all from one sample in a study of T cell repertoires in cytomegalovirus infection. For these TCRs, the target antigens are not known. TCRdb redid the calling of the reads with MiXCR, one entry per CDR3 protein. There are hundreds of thousands of distinct CDR3 sequences in the sample; approximately 33% occur only once, and over 15% lies in the top ten. Material: cultured PBMCs, obtained from culture after CMV antigen stimulation. The source of these receptors is a human donor in good health (CMV status not recorded). Some clones in this sample may be carry-over from other donors' samples. The CDR3 runs from the conserved cysteine through the conserved F or W. The D gene is left open where the match is weak. The size field is filled for only some rows; it gives once, few, many or a size class.

abundance: once; j_gene: TRBJ2-1; v_gene: TRBV20-1; d_gene: .; CDR3aa: CSAPGDNEQFF; CDR3nt: TGCAGTGCACCAGGGGACAATGAGCAGTTCTTC
abundance: .; j_gene: TRBJ2-1; v_gene: TRBV12-3/TRBV12-4; d_gene: .; CDR3aa: CASSLGSNLINEQFF; CDR3nt: TGTGCCAGCAGTTTAGGATCCAACTTGATAAATGAGCAGTTCTTC
abundance: .; j_gene: TRBJ2-7; v_gene: TRBV11-2; d_gene: .; CDR3aa: CASTSRGGTYEQYF; CDR3nt: TGTGCCAGCACCTCGAGGGGCGGAACCTACGAGCAGTACTTC
abundance: few; j_gene: TRBJ2-1; v_gene: TRBV27; d_gene: TRBD2; CDR3aa: CASSALAGAARDEQFF; CDR3nt: TGTGCCAGCAGTGCCCTAGCGGGGGCCGCTAGAGATGAGCAGTTCTTC
abundance: .; j_gene: TRBJ2-3; v_gene: TRBV20-1; d_gene: .; CDR3aa: CSPGSTDTQYF; CDR3nt: TGCAGTCCAGGGAGCACAGATACGCAGTATTTT
abundance: few; j_gene: TRBJ2-7; v_gene: TRBV5-4; d_gene: TRBD2; CDR3aa: CASSSSTSGEVYEQYF; CDR3nt: TGTGCCAGCAGCTCCTCGACTAGCGGAGAGGTCTACGAGCAGTACTTC
abundance: .; j_gene: TRBJ1-2; v_gene: TRBV19; d_gene: .; CDR3aa: CASSPQLNYGYTF; CDR3nt: TGTGCCAGTAGTCCTCAGCTTAACTATGGCTACACCTTC
abundance: .; j_gene: TRBJ1-2; v_gene: TRBV2; d_gene: TRBD1; CDR3aa: CASSPSYGTGRDGYTF; CDR3nt: TGTGCCAGCAGCCCGTCATATGGGACAGGGAGAGACGGCTACACCTTC
abundance: .; j_gene: TRBJ1-2; v_gene: TRBV5-5; d_gene: .; CDR3aa: CASSQATGSYGYTF; CDR3nt: TGTGCCAGCAGCCAGGCGACCGGTTCCTATGGCTACACCTTC
abundance: .; j_gene: TRBJ2-7; v_gene: TRBV11-2; d_gene: .; CDR3aa: CASSLSFGWSHYEQYF; CDR3nt: TGTGCCAGCAGCTTAAGTTTTGGTTGGAGTCACTACGAGCAGTACTTC
abundance: few; j_gene: TRBJ2-7; v_gene: TRBV6-2/TRBV6-3; d_gene: .; CDR3aa: CASSYSVNEQYF; CDR3nt: TGTGCCAGCAGTTACTCGGTCAACGAGCAGTACTTC
abundance: few; j_gene: TRBJ1-2; v_gene: TRBV5-4; d_gene: TRBD1; CDR3aa: CASSFGQGLGYGYTF; CDR3nt: TGTGCCAGCAGCTTCGGACAGGGACTAGGCTATGGCTACACCTTC
abundance: few; j_gene: TRBJ1-6; v_gene: TRBV10-3; d_gene: .; CDR3aa: CAIRLGENSPLHF; CDR3nt: TGTGCCATCAGGTTGGGTGAAAATTCACCCCTCCACTTT
abundance: .; j_gene: TRBJ2-7; v_gene: TRBV6-6; d_gene: TRBD1; CDR3aa: CASRFTGGKGAYEQYF; CDR3nt: TGTGCCAGCAGATTCACAGGGGGCAAAGGGGCCTACGAGCAGTACTTC
abundance: .; j_gene: TRBJ1-2; v_gene: TRBV20-1; d_gene: .; CDR3aa: CSAPTTVYGYTF; CDR3nt: TGCAGTGCTCCAACGACAGTCTATGGCTACACCTTC
abundance: few; j_gene: TRBJ1-1; v_gene: TRBV6-2/TRBV6-3; d_gene: .; CDR3aa: CASSGGENTEAFF; CDR3nt: TGTGCCAGCAGCGGCGGTGAGAACACTGAAGCTTTCTTT
abundance: few; j_gene: TRBJ1-2; v_gene: TRBV7-6; d_gene: .; CDR3aa: CASSPANYGYTF; CDR3nt: TGTGCCAGCAGCCCAGCTAACTATGGCTACACCTTC
abundance: few; j_gene: TRBJ1-6; v_gene: TRBV27; d_gene: .; CDR3aa: CASSSRPGYNSPLHF; CDR3nt: TGTGCCAGCAGTTCCAGGCCGGGATATAATTCACCCCTCCACTTT
abundance: .; j_gene: TRBJ2-7; v_gene: TRBV15; d_gene: TRBD1; CDR3aa: CATSRDLSGQGNYEQYF; CDR3nt: TGTGCCACCAGCAGAGATCTTAGCGGACAGGGGAACTACGAGCAGTACTTC
abundance: .; j_gene: TRBJ2-7; v_gene: TRBV7-2; d_gene: TRBD2; CDR3aa: CASSEGLAGGTYEQYF; CDR3nt: TGTGCCAGCAGCGAAGGACTAGCGGGGGGAACCTACGAGCAGTACTTC
abundance: few; j_gene: TRBJ2-7; v_gene: TRBV6-5; d_gene: TRBD2; CDR3aa: CASSRRGGRGSYEQYF; CDR3nt: TGTGCCAGCAGTCGCCGCGGCGGGAGGGGCTCCTACGAGCAGTACTTC
abundance: few; j_gene: TRBJ2-3; v_gene: TRBV3-1; d_gene: .; CDR3aa: CASSQGTSSGGTQQYF; CDR3nt: TGTGCCAGCAGCCAAGGCACTAGCAGCGGAGGGACCCAGCAGTATTTT